This T cell receptor beta chain was documented in a study of cytomegalovirus exposure and HLA in healthy donors. The study, taken as a whole, reports: TCR beta V segments were, for the most part, productive about 87% or about 30% of the time in an earlier analysis.

Remarks on this clone: Its specificity is not known.

V was clipped by 2 bases and J by 7 bases; unmatched bases: 5. The CDR3 extends over 13 amino acids. Germline CDR1 is SQVTM and CDR2 is ANQGSEA. Primers for the PCR totalled 60 Vbeta and 13 Jbeta. This table comes from immunoSEQ multiplex PCR, and its TCRdb copy is limited to in-frame clones, with some not included. The sample has some 180,000 clones; more than 60% are singletons. The clonotype comes from a man between 18 and 29 years old in good health and CMV-seronegative. The chain couples TRBV29-1 to TRBJ1-2; the match to TRBD1 covers 9 bases. The sequencing input was PBMCs. CDR3 sequence reads: CSVESGTGTGYTF. Written as DNA, the CDR3 is TGCAGCGTTGAATCCGGGACAGGGACTGGCTACACCTTC.